A selection of T cell receptor beta chains follows, all from one sample in a study of cytomegalovirus exposure and HLA in healthy donors. Assay: immunoSEQ multiplex PCR; the TCRdb copy retains only in-frame clones and omits some. The table lists tens of thousands of clones, roughly 74% of them singletons. Material for sequencing was PBMCs. The receptors come from a human donor in good health. Each CDR3 is given with its conserved first and last residue. D genes are given only for firm matches. The size field is filled for only some rows; it gives once, few, many or a size class.

cdr3_aa: CSAYRGTEAFF; cdr3_nt: TGCAGTGCTTACAGAGGGACTGAAGCTTTCTTT; v_call: TRBV20-1; j_call: TRBJ1-1; d_call: NA; clone_size: few
cdr3_aa: CAWSVLGRKLATNEKLFF; cdr3_nt: TGTGCCTGGAGTGTACTGGGGCGGAAACTTGCAACTAATGAAAAACTGTTTTTT; v_call: TRBV30; j_call: TRBJ1-4; d_call: NA; clone_size: NA
cdr3_aa: CSSWTGAWGYTF; cdr3_nt: TGCAGCTCCTGGACAGGGGCCTGGGGCTACACCTTC; v_call: TRBV29-1; j_call: TRBJ1-2; d_call: TRBD1; clone_size: once
cdr3_aa: CASSQDLRDEPQHF; cdr3_nt: TGCGCCAGCAGCCAAGATCTGCGGGACGAGCCCCAGCATTTT; v_call: TRBV4-1; j_call: TRBJ1-5; d_call: NA; clone_size: NA
cdr3_aa: CASSLERLAGKRGNEQFF; cdr3_nt: TGTGCCAGCAGCTTGGAGCGACTAGCGGGAAAAAGGGGCAATGAGCAGTTCTTC; v_call: TRBV5-6; j_call: TRBJ2-1; d_call: TRBD2; clone_size: NA
cdr3_aa: CASSEVRGTVKNIQYF; cdr3_nt: TGTGCCAGCAGTGAAGTCCGGGGAACAGTCAAAAACATTCAGTACTTC; v_call: TRBV6-1; j_call: TRBJ2-4; d_call: NA; clone_size: once
cdr3_aa: CASTPDSQYGYTF; cdr3_nt: TGTGCCAGCACCCCAGACAGCCAGTATGGCTACACCTTC; v_call: TRBV9; j_call: TRBJ1-2; d_call: NA; clone_size: NA
cdr3_aa: CASSLLLAGGEQYF; cdr3_nt: TGTGCCAGCAGCTTATTACTAGCGGGAGGTGAACAGTACTTC; v_call: TRBV11-2; j_call: TRBJ2-7; d_call: TRBD2; clone_size: NA
cdr3_aa: CASSLAGGRGGELFF; cdr3_nt: TGTGCCAGCAGTTTAGCGGGAGGGCGAGGCGGGGAGCTGTTTTTT; v_call: TRBV27; j_call: TRBJ2-2; d_call: TRBD2; clone_size: NA
cdr3_aa: CASSPPLAGVPFEQFF; cdr3_nt: TGTGCCAGCAGCCCCCCTCTAGCGGGAGTTCCCTTTGAGCAGTTCTTC; v_call: TRBV9; j_call: TRBJ2-1; d_call: TRBD2; clone_size: NA
cdr3_aa: CASSLVGGVSGYTF; cdr3_nt: TGTGCCAGCAGCTTGGTTGGGGGCGTATCTGGCTACACCTTC; v_call: TRBV5-6; j_call: TRBJ1-2; d_call: NA; clone_size: NA